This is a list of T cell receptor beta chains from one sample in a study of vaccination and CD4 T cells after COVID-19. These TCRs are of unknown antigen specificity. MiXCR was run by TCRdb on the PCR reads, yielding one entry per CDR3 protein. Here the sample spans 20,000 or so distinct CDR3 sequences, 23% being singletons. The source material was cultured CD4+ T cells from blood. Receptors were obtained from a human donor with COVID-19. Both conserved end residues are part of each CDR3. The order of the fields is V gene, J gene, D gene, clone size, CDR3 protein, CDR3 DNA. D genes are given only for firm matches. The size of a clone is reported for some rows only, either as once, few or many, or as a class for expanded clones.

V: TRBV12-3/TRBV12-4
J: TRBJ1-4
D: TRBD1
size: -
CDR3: CASSSGQGAWGEKLFF
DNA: TGTGCCAGCAGTTCCGGACAGGGGGCATGGGGTGAAAAACTGTTTTTT

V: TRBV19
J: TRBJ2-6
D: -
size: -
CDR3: CASSIVDRRSGANVLTF
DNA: TGTGCCAGTAGTATAGTCGACAGACGGTCTGGGGCCAACGTCCTGACTTTC

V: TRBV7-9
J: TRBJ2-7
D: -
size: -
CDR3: CASSLALDTYEQYF
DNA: TGTGCCAGCAGCTTAGCTCTAGATACCTACGAGCAGTACTTC

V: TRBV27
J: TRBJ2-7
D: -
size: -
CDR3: CASSLAITYEQYF
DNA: TGTGCCAGCTCGCTAGCTATTACCTACGAGCAGTACTTC

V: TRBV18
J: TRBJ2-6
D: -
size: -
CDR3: CASSELSGANVLTF
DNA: TGTGCCAGCTCAGAATTATCTGGGGCCAACGTCCTGACTTTC

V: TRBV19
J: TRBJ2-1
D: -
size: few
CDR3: CASSMFAGHNEQFF
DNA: TGTGCCAGTAGTATGTTCGCCGGCCACAATGAGCAGTTCTTC

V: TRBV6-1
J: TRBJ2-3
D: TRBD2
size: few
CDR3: CASRDVLANF
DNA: TGTGCCAGCAGGGATGTACTAGCGAATTTT

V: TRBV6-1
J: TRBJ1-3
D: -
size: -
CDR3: CASSFRGTGNTIYF
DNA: TGTGCCAGCTCCTTTAGGGGAACTGGAAACACCATATATTTT

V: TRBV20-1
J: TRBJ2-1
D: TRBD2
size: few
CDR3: CTVAGGSSYNEQFF
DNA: TGCACCGTAGCGGGGGGAAGCTCCTACAATGAGCAGTTCTTC

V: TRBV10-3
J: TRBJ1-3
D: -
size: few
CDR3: CAISESGQVGNTIYF
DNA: TGTGCCATCAGTGAGTCCGGCCAAGTGGGAAACACCATATATTTT

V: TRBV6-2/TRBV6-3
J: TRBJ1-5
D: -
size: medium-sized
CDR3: CASSRFSNQPQHF
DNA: TGTGCCAGCAGCCGATTTAGCAATCAGCCCCAGCATTTT

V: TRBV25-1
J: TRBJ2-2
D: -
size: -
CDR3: CASSPPSNTGELFF
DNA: TGTGCCAGCAGTCCCCCCAGCAACACCGGGGAGCTGTTTTTT

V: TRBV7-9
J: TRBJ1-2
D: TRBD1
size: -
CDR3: CASSLKTTGTVYGYTF
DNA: TGTGCCAGCAGTTTGAAAACCACCGGGACAGTTTATGGCTACACCTTC

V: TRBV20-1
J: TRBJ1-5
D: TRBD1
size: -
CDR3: CSAATGGAHQSQHF
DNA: TGCAGTGCCGCTACAGGGGGCGCACATCAGTCCCAGCATTTT

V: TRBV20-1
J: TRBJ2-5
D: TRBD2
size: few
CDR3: CSARGLPGLEETQYF
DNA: TGCAGTGCTAGAGGCCTACCGGGACTAGAAGAGACCCAGTACTTC

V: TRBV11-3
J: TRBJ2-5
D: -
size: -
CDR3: CASSLRDRTMETQYF
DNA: TGTGCCAGCAGCTTACGAGACAGGACGATGGAGACCCAGTACTTC

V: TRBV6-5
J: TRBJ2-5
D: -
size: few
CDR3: CASSYSWGEETQYF
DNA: TGTGCCAGCAGTTACTCGTGGGGAGAAGAGACCCAGTACTTC

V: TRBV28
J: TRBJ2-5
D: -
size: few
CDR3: CASSWGRSFQETQYF
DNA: TGTGCCAGCAGTTGGGGGAGGAGTTTCCAAGAGACCCAGTACTTC

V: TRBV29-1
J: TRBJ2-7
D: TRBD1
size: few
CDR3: CSVSPGTGAYEQYF
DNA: TGCAGCGTTTCCCCCGGGACAGGGGCCTACGAGCAGTACTTC

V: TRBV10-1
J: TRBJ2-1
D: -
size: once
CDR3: CASGGPWALSTEQFF
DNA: TGCGCCAGCGGGGGGCCGTGGGCGCTTTCCACTGAGCAGTTCTTC

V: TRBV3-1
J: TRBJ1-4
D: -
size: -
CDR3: CASSQDGLKGEKLFF
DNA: TGTGCCAGCAGCCAAGACGGGCTTAAGGGGGAAAAACTGTTTTTT

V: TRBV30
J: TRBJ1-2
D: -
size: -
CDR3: CAWSVPGGYTF
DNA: TGTGCCTGGAGTGTACCCGGTGGCTACACCTTC

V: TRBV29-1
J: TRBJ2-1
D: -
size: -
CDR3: CSVAAGHSGNVYNEQFF
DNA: TGCAGCGTTGCGGCGGGACATAGCGGCAACGTATACAATGAGCAGTTCTTC

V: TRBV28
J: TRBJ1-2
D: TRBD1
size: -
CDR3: CASSSGTGPHGYTF
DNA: TGTGCCAGCAGTTCCGGGACAGGGCCTCATGGCTACACCTTC

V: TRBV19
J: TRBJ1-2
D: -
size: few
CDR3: CASGRYGYTF
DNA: TGTGCCAGTGGAAGATATGGCTACACCTTC